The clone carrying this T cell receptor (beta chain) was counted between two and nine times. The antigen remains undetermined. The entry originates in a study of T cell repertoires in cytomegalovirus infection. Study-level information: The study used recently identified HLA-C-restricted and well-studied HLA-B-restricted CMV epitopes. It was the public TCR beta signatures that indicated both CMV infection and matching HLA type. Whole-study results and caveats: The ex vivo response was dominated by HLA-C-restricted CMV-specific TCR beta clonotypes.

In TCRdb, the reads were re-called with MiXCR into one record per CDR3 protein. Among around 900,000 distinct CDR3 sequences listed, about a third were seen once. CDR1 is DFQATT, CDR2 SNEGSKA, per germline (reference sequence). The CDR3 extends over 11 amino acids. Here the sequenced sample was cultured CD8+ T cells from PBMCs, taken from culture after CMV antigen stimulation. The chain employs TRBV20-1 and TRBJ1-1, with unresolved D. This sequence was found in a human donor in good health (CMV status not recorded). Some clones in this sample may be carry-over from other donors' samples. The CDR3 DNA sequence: TGCAGGTCAGGTAATTACACTGAAGCTTTCTTT. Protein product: CRSGNYTEAFF.